A selection of T cell receptor beta chains follows, all from one sample in a study of T-cell memory formation after mild COVID-19. MiXCR was run by TCRdb on the 5' RACE reads, yielding one entry per CDR3 protein. Of some 120,000 distinct CDR3 sequences in the sample, about 16% were seen once. The sample was PBMCs or a T cell subset sorted from them (not recorded which). These receptors originate from an adult woman who had mild COVID-19 (a few samples of this study predate the infection). Cell type and time point are not known. Each CDR3 is given with its conserved first and last residue. D genes are given only for firm matches. Rows may omit the clone size; those that give it use once, few, many or a size class.

j_gene	d_gene	abundance	v_gene	CDR3aa	CDR3nt
TRBJ2-7	TRBD2	NA	TRBV5-4	CASSLWLAGGNSYEQYF	TGTGCCAGCAGCTTGTGGCTAGCGGGGGGGAACTCCTACGAGCAGTACTTC
TRBJ2-6	TRBD1	few	TRBV6-5	CASSFTGASSGANVLTF	TGTGCCAGCAGTTTCACAGGGGCGAGCTCTGGGGCCAACGTCCTGACTTTC
TRBJ2-7	NA	few	TRBV20-1	CSARYDYEQYF	TGCAGTGCAAGGTACGACTACGAGCAGTACTTC
TRBJ2-7	NA	NA	TRBV12-3/TRBV12-4	CASSLRAGEAYEQYF	TGTGCCAGCAGTCTACGAGCGGGCGAAGCCTACGAGCAGTACTTC
TRBJ2-5	NA	once	TRBV18	CASSPGQQETQYF	TGTGCCAGCTCACCAGGTCAGCAAGAGACCCAGTACTTC
TRBJ2-5	NA	NA	TRBV13	CASSSGPAGETQYF	TGTGCCAGCAGCTCAGGACCGGCCGGAGAGACCCAGTACTTC
TRBJ2-7	NA	NA	TRBV7-8	CASSLETRVYEQYF	TGTGCCAGCAGCTTAGAGACCAGGGTCTACGAGCAGTACTTC
TRBJ1-1	NA	NA	TRBV9	CASSVRRDTEAFF	TGTGCCAGCAGCGTCCGGAGAGACACTGAAGCTTTCTTT
TRBJ2-3	NA	NA	TRBV20-1	CSASEGGAGTDTQYF	TGCAGTGCCTCCGAGGGGGGGGCCGGCACAGATACGCAGTATTTT
TRBJ2-7	NA	few	TRBV11-2	CASSTNSYEQYF	TGTGCCAGCAGCACTAACTCCTACGAGCAGTACTTC
TRBJ2-1	NA	NA	TRBV6-5	CASIGDFDNEQFF	TGTGCCAGCATTGGGGATTTCGACAATGAGCAGTTCTTC
TRBJ2-7	NA	few	TRBV12-3/TRBV12-4	CASSIGSGYEQYF	TGTGCCAGCAGCATCGGGTCTGGCTACGAGCAGTACTTC
TRBJ2-5	NA	few	TRBV5-6	CASSLTGNQETQYF	TGTGCCAGCAGCCTAACAGGGAACCAAGAGACCCAGTACTTC
TRBJ1-1	TRBD1	NA	TRBV5-1	CASSLVTGYIEPNTEAFF	TGCGCCAGCAGCTTGGTGACAGGGTATATTGAACCGAACACTGAAGCTTTCTTT
TRBJ2-7	NA	NA	TRBV4-1	CASSSGASIYEQYF	TGCGCCAGCAGCTCAGGGGCCAGTATCTACGAGCAGTACTTC
TRBJ1-6	NA	NA	TRBV5-1	CASSLGDNSPLHF	TGCGCCAGCAGCTTGGGGGACAATTCACCCCTCCACTTT
TRBJ1-1	NA	NA	TRBV5-5	CASSLDRQMNTEAFF	TGTGCCAGCAGCTTGGACAGGCAAATGAACACTGAAGCTTTCTTT
TRBJ2-3	TRBD2	few	TRBV12-3/TRBV12-4	CASSLRGTSGGSTDTQYF	TGTGCCAGCAGTTTAAGGGGTACTAGCGGGGGGAGTACAGATACGCAGTATTTT
TRBJ2-5	NA	few	TRBV7-9	CASSPIQETQYF	TGTGCCAGCAGCCCCATTCAAGAGACCCAGTACTTC
TRBJ2-1	TRBD2	few	TRBV6-5	CASSPGSGPYNEQFF	TGTGCCAGCAGTCCAGGTAGCGGGCCGTACAATGAGCAGTTCTTC
TRBJ2-2	TRBD2	NA	TRBV24-1	CATSDSWLAGVAGELFF	TGTGCCACCAGTGATTCATGGCTAGCGGGAGTCGCTGGGGAGCTGTTTTTT
TRBJ2-3	TRBD2	NA	TRBV20-1	CSAGPRLAGGTDTQYF	TGCAGTGCTGGGCCGAGACTAGCGGGAGGCACAGATACGCAGTATTTT
TRBJ1-3	NA	once	TRBV20-1	CSASYYSGNTIYF	TGCAGTGCTAGCTATTACTCTGGAAACACCATATATTTT
TRBJ1-2	NA	NA	TRBV4-3	CASSQDLRVHGYTF	TGCGCCAGCAGCCAAGATCTGAGAGTCCATGGCTACACCTTC
TRBJ2-1	TRBD2	NA	TRBV27	CASSLSGSFYNEQFF	TGTGCCAGCAGTTTAAGCGGGAGCTTTTACAATGAGCAGTTCTTC
TRBJ1-1	TRBD1	few	TRBV5-1	CASSPQGAREAFF	TGCGCCAGCAGCCCACAGGGGGCGCGGGAAGCTTTCTTT
TRBJ2-3	TRBD1	few	TRBV7-9	CASSRTGATDTQYF	TGTGCCAGCAGCCGGACAGGGGCAACAGATACGCAGTATTTT
TRBJ1-1	TRBD1	NA	TRBV10-3	CAISEGQANTEAFF	TGTGCCATCAGTGAAGGACAGGCAAACACTGAAGCTTTCTTT
TRBJ2-5	NA	few	TRBV7-2	CASSLYRVSGETQYF	TGTGCCAGCAGCTTGTACAGGGTTTCAGGGGAGACCCAGTACTTC
TRBJ1-1	NA	few	TRBV29-1	CSVEDLFTGYTEAFF	TGCAGCGTTGAAGATCTTTTTACAGGCTACACTGAAGCTTTCTTT
TRBJ2-7	NA	NA	TRBV10-3	CAISEMVRSEQYF	TGTGCCATCAGTGAGATGGTCCGGAGCGAGCAGTACTTC
TRBJ1-2	NA	few	TRBV5-5	CASSPEGRNYGYTF	TGTGCCAGCAGCCCCGAGGGCCGGAACTATGGCTACACCTTC
TRBJ2-7	NA	few	TRBV10-3	CAISESEKGTYEQYF	TGTGCCATCAGTGAGTCGGAAAAGGGTACCTACGAGCAGTACTTC
TRBJ2-1	TRBD2	NA	TRBV7-8	CASSPRTSGSFDEQFF	TGTGCCAGCAGCCCGAGGACTAGCGGGAGTTTCGATGAGCAGTTCTTC
TRBJ1-1	TRBD1	NA	TRBV12-3/TRBV12-4	CASTHRGTEAFF	TGTGCCAGCACCCACAGGGGGACTGAAGCTTTCTTT
TRBJ2-7	TRBD1	NA	TRBV7-2	CASSFLGQGASEQYF	TGTGCCAGCAGCTTCCTGGGACAGGGGGCGTCCGAGCAGTACTTC
TRBJ2-5	TRBD2	few	TRBV7-3	CASSLTLANTQYF	TGTGCCAGCAGCTTAACACTAGCGAACACCCAGTACTTC
TRBJ1-1	NA	NA	TRBV5-5	CAISLKGLNTEAFF	TGTGCCATCAGCTTGAAAGGTCTGAACACTGAAGCTTTCTTT
TRBJ2-3	TRBD2	few	TRBV19	CASSIGGTSGATDTQYF	TGTGCCAGTAGTATTGGAGGGACTAGCGGGGCTACAGATACGCAGTATTTT
TRBJ1-5	NA	NA	TRBV27	CASSFYIDQPQHF	TGTGCCAGCAGTTTTTATATCGATCAGCCCCAGCATTTT
TRBJ1-4	NA	NA	TRBV12-3/TRBV12-4	CASSSLRRDEKLFF	TGTGCCAGCAGTTCTCTCCGCCGGGATGAAAAACTGTTTTTT
TRBJ2-7	NA	NA	TRBV20-1	CSARGAGYEQYF	TGCAGTGCTCGGGGGGCGGGCTACGAGCAGTACTTC
TRBJ2-3	TRBD2	NA	TRBV19	CASSIRASGATDTQYF	TGTGCCAGTAGTATACGGGCTAGCGGGGCCACAGATACGCAGTATTTT
TRBJ2-1	TRBD1	few	TRBV25-1	CASSESIGTGVYNEQFF	TGTGCCAGCAGTGAATCCATCGGGACAGGGGTTTACAATGAGCAGTTCTTC
TRBJ2-5	NA	NA	TRBV7-6	CASSLLDPKGETQYF	TGTGCCAGCAGCTTACTGGATCCCAAAGGGGAGACCCAGTACTTC
TRBJ2-7	TRBD1	NA	TRBV10-3	CAISGTGSTYEQYF	TGTGCCATATCCGGGACAGGGTCGACCTACGAGCAGTACTTC
TRBJ1-2	NA	NA	TRBV3-1	CASSQETKNRVNYGYTF	TGTGCCAGCAGCCAAGAAACGAAAAACAGGGTTAACTATGGCTACACCTTC
TRBJ2-2	TRBD2	few	TRBV7-3	CASSLRPLAGATNTGELFF	TGTGCCAGCAGCTTAAGGCCGCTAGCGGGAGCGACGAACACCGGGGAGCTGTTTTTT
TRBJ2-3	NA	NA	TRBV6-2/TRBV6-3	CASSYVGDTQYF	TGTGCCAGCAGTTACGTAGGGGATACGCAGTATTTT
TRBJ2-7	NA	few	TRBV6-5	CASSKPRGSSYEQYF	TGTGCCAGCAGCAAGCCCAGGGGCAGCTCCTACGAGCAGTACTTC
TRBJ2-1	TRBD2	NA	TRBV7-2	CASSPSARGRVVEQFF	TGTGCCAGCAGCCCCTCGGCTCGCGGGAGGGTGGTTGAGCAGTTCTTC
TRBJ1-2	NA	NA	TRBV6-2/TRBV6-3	CASSPIPWGLGEGYTF	TGTGCCAGCAGTCCCATCCCCTGGGGCCTGGGAGAAGGCTACACCTTC